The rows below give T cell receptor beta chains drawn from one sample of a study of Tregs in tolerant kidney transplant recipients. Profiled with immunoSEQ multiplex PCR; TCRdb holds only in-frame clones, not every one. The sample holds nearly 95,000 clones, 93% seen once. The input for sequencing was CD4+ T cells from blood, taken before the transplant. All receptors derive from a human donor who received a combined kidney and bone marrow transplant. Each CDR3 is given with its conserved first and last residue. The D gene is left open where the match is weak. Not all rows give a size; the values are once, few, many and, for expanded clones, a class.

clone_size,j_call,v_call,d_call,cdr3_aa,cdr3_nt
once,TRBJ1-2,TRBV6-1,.,CASSFTDNYGYTF,TGTGCCAGCAGTTTTACAGACAACTATGGCTACACCTTC
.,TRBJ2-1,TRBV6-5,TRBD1,CANNRGLNEQFF,TGTGCCAACAACAGGGGTCTGAATGAGCAGTTCTTC
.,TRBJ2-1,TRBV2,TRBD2,CASSRLAGAQAQFF,TGTGCCAGCAGTCGACTAGCGGGAGCACAAGCGCAGTTCTTC
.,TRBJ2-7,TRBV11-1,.,CASSLAAKGGRASYEQYF,TGTGCCAGCAGCTTAGCGGCAAAAGGTGGCAGGGCCTCCTACGAGCAGTACTTC
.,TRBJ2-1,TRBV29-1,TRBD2,CSLWTSGRARDEQFF,TGCAGCCTCTGGACTAGCGGGAGGGCCAGAGATGAGCAGTTCTTC
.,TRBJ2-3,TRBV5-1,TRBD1,CASSLGQSTDTQYF,TGCGCCAGCAGCCTGGGACAGAGCACAGATACGCAGTATTTT
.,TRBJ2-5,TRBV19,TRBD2,CASTGGKVSGGETQYF,TGTGCCAGCACCGGGGGTAAGGTGTCGGGGGGAGAGACCCAGTACTTC
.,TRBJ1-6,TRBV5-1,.,CASSFRATNSPLHF,TGCGCCAGCAGTTTCAGAGCGACTAATTCACCCCTCCACTTT
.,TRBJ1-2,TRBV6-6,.,CASTPDKWIGYTF,TGTGCCAGCACCCCGGACAAGTGGATTGGCTACACCTTC
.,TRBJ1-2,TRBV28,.,CASSYSYGYTF,TGTGCCAGCAGTTATAGCTATGGCTACACCTTC
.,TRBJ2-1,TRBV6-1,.,CASSAPGPAGGEQFF,TGTGCCAGCAGTGCACCGGGACCAGCGGGCGGTGAGCAGTTCTTC
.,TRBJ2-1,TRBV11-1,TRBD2,CASSASGGRYNEQFF,TGTGCCAGCAGCGCCAGCGGGGGGCGATACAATGAGCAGTTCTTC
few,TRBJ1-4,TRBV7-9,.,CASSSTSDEKLFF,TGTGCCAGCAGCTCCACCTCGGATGAAAAACTGTTTTTT
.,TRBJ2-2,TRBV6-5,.,CASRQGNTGGLFF,TGTGCCAGCAGACAGGGGAACACCGGGGGGCTGTTTTTT
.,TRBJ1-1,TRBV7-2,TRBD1,CASSRTGPTEAFF,TGTGCCAGCAGCCGGACAGGGCCCACTGAAGCTTTCTTT
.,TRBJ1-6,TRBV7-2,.,CASRVQASSYNSPLHF,TGTGCCAGCAGGGTCCAGGCGAGCTCCTATAATTCACCCCTCCACTTT
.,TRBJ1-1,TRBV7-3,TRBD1,CASSLFRDRGSEAFF,TGTGCCAGCAGCTTATTCCGGGACAGGGGCTCTGAAGCTTTCTTT
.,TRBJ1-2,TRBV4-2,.,CASSQAREWNYGYTF,TGTGCCAGCAGCCAAGCCCGGGAGTGGAACTATGGCTACACCTTC
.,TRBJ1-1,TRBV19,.,CASSRAGATEAFF,TGTGCCAGTAGTCGGGCGGGGGCCACTGAAGCTTTCTTT
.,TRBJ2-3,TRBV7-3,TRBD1,CASRQGTGGSDTQYF,TGTGCCAGCAGGCAGGGGACAGGGGGTTCAGATACGCAGTATTTT
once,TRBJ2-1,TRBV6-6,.,CASSYGGPIYNEQFF,TGTGCCAGCAGTTACGGGGGCCCAATTTACAATGAGCAGTTCTTC
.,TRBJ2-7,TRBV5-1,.,CASSLAPGREQYF,TGCGCCAGCAGCTTGGCTCCAGGGCGCGAGCAGTACTTC
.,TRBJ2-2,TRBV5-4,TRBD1,CASRATGPNTGELFF,TGTGCCAGCAGGGCGACAGGGCCGAACACCGGGGAGCTGTTTTTT
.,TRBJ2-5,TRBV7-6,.,CASSTEARAAQETQYF,TGTGCCAGCAGCACCGAGGCGAGAGCGGCACAAGAGACCCAGTACTTC
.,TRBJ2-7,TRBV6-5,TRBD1,CASSRDSGEQYF,TGTGCCAGCAGTCGGGACAGTGGCGAGCAGTACTTC
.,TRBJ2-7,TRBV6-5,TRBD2,CASSYSMRGGPGEQYF,TGTGCCAGCAGTTACTCGATGCGGGGGGGCCCAGGGGAGCAGTACTTC
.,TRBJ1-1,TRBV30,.,CAWSGRGPDTEAFF,TGTGCCTGGTCAGGTAGGGGTCCGGACACTGAAGCTTTCTTT
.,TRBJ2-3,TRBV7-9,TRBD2,CASSFQRGMSDTQYF,TGTGCCAGCAGCTTCCAGCGGGGCATGTCAGATACGCAGTATTTT
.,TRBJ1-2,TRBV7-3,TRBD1,CASSLGQVNYGYTF,TGTGCCAGCAGCCTGGGACAGGTTAACTATGGCTACACCTTC
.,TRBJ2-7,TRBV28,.,CASSLSTHEQYF,TGTGCCAGCAGTTTATCGACTCACGAGCAGTACTTC
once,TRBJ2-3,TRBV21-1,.,CASRLRDRGTDTQYF,TGTGCCAGCAGGCTCAGGGACAGGGGAACAGATACGCAGTATTTT
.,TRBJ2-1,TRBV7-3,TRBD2,CASSRKGAGAYNEQFF,TGTGCCAGCAGCCGTAAAGGAGCGGGAGCCTACAATGAGCAGTTCTTC
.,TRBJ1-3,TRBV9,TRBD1,CASSAGQGLSSGNTIYF,TGTGCCAGCAGCGCCGGACAGGGGCTATCATCTGGAAACACCATATATTTT
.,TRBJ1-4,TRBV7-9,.,CASRKRDGLNEKLFF,TGTGCCAGCAGAAAAAGAGACGGACTAAATGAAAAACTGTTTTTT
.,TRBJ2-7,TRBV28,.,CASEGRSYEQYF,TGTGCCAGCGAAGGGAGGTCCTACGAGCAGTACTTC
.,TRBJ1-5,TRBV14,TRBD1,CASSQGTGGPQPQHF,TGTGCCAGCAGCCAAGGGACAGGGGGCCCTCAGCCCCAGCATTTT